This T cell receptor beta chain derives from a study of T cell responses to AZD1222 COVID-19 vaccine. Using immunoSEQ multiplex PCR, the repertoire was profiled, and TCRdb retains in-frame clones only, with some absent. Among 150,000 or so clones listed, under 95% were seen once. Note on this clone: Its antigen is undetermined.

Overall study results and limits: In a largely white British group with more females than males, clonal diversity was possibly underestimated.

The CDR3 runs to 17 residues. V was trimmed by 0 bases and J by 2 bases, leaving 15 bases between them. Germline CDR1 SGHRS, CDR2 YFSETQ. Sequenced material: peripheral blood, taken on day 0 of AZD1222 vaccination. The clonotype comes from an adult in good health. The V call is TRBV5-1, the J call TRBJ2-1; possible D gene TRBD2, 5 bases. CDR3 DNA: TGCGCCAGCAGCTTGGGGGCCACCGCGGGCCCCTACAATGAGCAGTTCTTC. Amino acid sequence: CASSLGATAGPYNEQFF.